This note documents a single T cell receptor (beta chain) sequence. CDR3 size: 14 residues. Germline V lookup: CDR1 SNHLY, CDR2 FYNNEI. The J segment lost 6 bases and the V segment lost 5 bases, leaving 5 bases of the junction unmatched. MiXCR was run by TCRdb on the RT-PCR reads, yielding one entry per CDR3 protein. The sample records hundreds of thousands of distinct CDR3 sequences, more than 13% being singletons. The TCR comes from a female donor in good health, serving as a healthy control. The rearrangement joins TRBV2 to TRBJ2-2, with 8 bases lining up with TRBD2. The specimen was memory CD4+ T cells from blood. CDR3 amino acids: CASSPGLGAGELFF. CDR3 bases: TGTGCCAGCAGTCCGGGACTAGGGGCCGGGGAGCTGTTTTTT.